The sequence of this TCR beta chain was determined in a study of T cells in Graves' hyperthyroidism and ophthalmopathy. The sample holds one count of this clonotype. Its antigen is unknown. General study points: Ophthalmopathy cases were set apart from stable hyperthyroidism by a 13 V-J model.

V gave up 6 bases and J gave up 3 bases, with 12 bases separating them. The germline V gene encodes CDR1 DFQATT and CDR2 SNEGSKA (reference sequence). This CDR3 is 13 amino acids long. Researchers amplified the TCR beta CDR3 regions from RNA transcripts. TCR CDR3 underwent first-round RT-PCR with the HTBI primer set. MiXCR was run by TCRdb on the multiplex PCR reads, yielding one entry per CDR3 protein. The repertoire includes around 450,000 distinct CDR3 sequences, approximately 14% of them detected once, and 5.3% sits in the top ten. This clonotype was sampled from a young woman with Graves' hyperthyroidism. The chain joins TRBV20-1 to TRBJ1-5, with D maybe TRBD1 (6 bases). Specimen: blood. CDR3 protein: CSARWDINQPQHF. The CDR3 DNA reads as TGCAGTGCCAGATGGGACATCAATCAGCCCCAGCATTTT.